A selection of T cell receptor beta chains follows, all from one sample in a study of blood T cell repertoires in COVID-19. Assay used: immunoSEQ multiplex PCR; TCRdb lists only in-frame clones, some missing. This repertoire shows approximately 120,000 clones, approximately 85% found once; its top ten account for roughly 4.5%. The specimen sequenced was peripheral blood. The receptor source for this set is a human donor in a cohort sampled during active COVID-19. CDR3s include the opening cysteine and the closing phenylalanine or tryptophan. The D gene is left open where the match is weak. Clone sizes are given selectively: once, few, many, or a class where the clone is expanded.

abundance,j_gene,v_gene,d_gene,CDR3aa,CDR3nt
few,TRBJ2-7,TRBV27,.,CASCPDTSYEQYF,TGTGCCAGCTGCCCGGACACCTCCTACGAGCAGTACTTC
.,TRBJ2-5,TRBV6-1,.,CASSEEERVWETQYF,TGTGCCAGCAGTGAAGAGGAGCGGGTATGGGAGACCCAGTACTTC
few,TRBJ1-2,TRBV5-4,.,CASSLKDSYGYTF,TGTGCCAGCAGCTTGAAGGACAGCTATGGCTACACCTTC
.,TRBJ2-2,TRBV7-8,.,CASSHLRIPNTGELFF,TGTGCCAGCAGCCACCTCAGGATACCGAACACCGGGGAGCTGTTTTTT
.,TRBJ2-3,TRBV9,TRBD1,CASSVGQDTDTQYF,TGTGCCAGCAGCGTCGGACAGGACACAGATACGCAGTATTTT
.,TRBJ1-6,TRBV5-1,TRBD1,CASSLAQGVGNSPLHF,TGCGCCAGCAGCTTGGCCCAGGGGGTCGGTAATTCACCCCTCCACTTT
.,TRBJ2-5,TRBV5-6,.,CASSLGPDRNF,TGTGCCAGCAGCTTGGGACCTGACAGAAACTTC
.,TRBJ2-1,TRBV11-3,.,CASSLSRGSNEQFF,TGTGCCAGCAGCTTATCCCGGGGGTCCAATGAGCAGTTCTTC
few,TRBJ1-1,TRBV30,TRBD1,CAWSEGQGLNTEAFF,TGTGCCTGGAGTGAGGGACAGGGATTGAACACTGAAGCTTTCTTT
.,TRBJ2-5,TRBV29-1,.,CSVASPTQETQYF,TGCAGCGTCGCTTCCCCTACCCAAGAGACCCAGTACTTC
.,TRBJ2-5,TRBV7-7,.,CASSLVEALGGETQYF,TGTGCTAGCAGCTTAGTCGAGGCCCTGGGGGGAGAGACCCAGTACTTC
.,TRBJ2-5,TRBV14,TRBD2,CASSYGTSQETQYF,TGTGCCAGCAGCTATGGGACTAGCCAAGAGACCCAGTACTTC
.,TRBJ2-2,TRBV7-2,.,CASSSGRLAGELFF,TGTGCCAGCAGCTCAGGTAGACTAGCCGGGGAGCTGTTTTTT
.,TRBJ2-3,TRBV30,TRBD2,CAWSGLSGAAPITDTQYF,TGTGCCTGGAGTGGATTAAGCGGGGCCGCACCCATCACAGATACGCAGTATTTT
.,TRBJ2-3,TRBV3-1/TRBV3-2,TRBD2,CASSRRSGRGTDTQYF,TGTGCCAGCAGCCGAAGAAGTGGGAGGGGCACAGATACGCAGTATTTT
.,TRBJ2-3,TRBV11-2,TRBD2,CASSLGISGGLDTQYF,TGTGCCAGCAGCTTAGGCATATCGGGAGGGCTAGATACGCAGTATTTT
few,TRBJ1-5,TRBV19,TRBD1,CASSRTGGGQPQHF,TGTGCCAGTAGTAGGACAGGGGGCGGTCAGCCCCAGCATTTT
few,TRBJ1-1,TRBV7-8,.,CASSLELGQAFF,TGTGCCAGCAGCTTAGAATTGGGGCAAGCTTTCTTT
.,TRBJ1-2,TRBV6-5,TRBD1,CASSPRRDSSYGYTF,TGTGCCAGCAGCCCACGTAGGGACAGCTCCTATGGCTACACCTTC
once,TRBJ2-1,TRBV20-1,.,CSANSINEQFF,TGCAGTGCTAACAGCATCAATGAGCAGTTCTTC
.,TRBJ2-2,TRBV5-4,.,CASSPEGRPTGELFF,TGTGCCAGCAGCCCGGAGGGGAGGCCGACCGGGGAGCTGTTTTTT
.,TRBJ2-1,TRBV6-2/TRBV6-3,TRBD1,CASRPTGGGYNEQFF,TGTGCCAGCAGGCCTACAGGGGGCGGGTACAATGAGCAGTTCTTC
.,TRBJ2-1,TRBV30,.,CAWSRGRPNEQFF,TGTGCCTGGAGTAGGGGCCGACCAAATGAGCAGTTCTTC
.,TRBJ2-1,TRBV6-1,.,CASSETIGQGGNEQFF,TGTGCCAGCAGTGAAACAATCGGGCAGGGAGGCAATGAGCAGTTCTTC
.,TRBJ2-2,TRBV6-2/TRBV6-3,TRBD2,CASSTLRTSRTGELFF,TGTGCCAGCAGTACCCTCCGGACTAGTCGAACCGGGGAGCTGTTTTTT
.,TRBJ2-7,TRBV13,.,CASSQRHGIEQYF,TGTGCCAGTTCACAGAGGCACGGGATCGAGCAGTACTTC
.,TRBJ1-4,TRBV5-4,.,CASSFADAGSQKLFF,TGTGCCAGCAGTTTTGCCGATGCCGGGAGCCAAAAACTGTTTTTT
.,TRBJ1-1,TRBV29-1,TRBD1,CSVDRAKGTEAFF,TGCAGCGTGGACAGGGCGAAGGGCACTGAAGCTTTCTTT
.,TRBJ2-2,TRBV2,.,CASSPGGRNTGELFF,TGTGCCAGCAGCCCCGGCGGAAGAAACACCGGGGAGCTGTTTTTT
.,TRBJ1-2,TRBV13,.,CASSLKESNYGYTF,TGTGCCAGCAGCTTAAAGGAGTCTAATTATGGCTACACCTTC
.,TRBJ2-7,TRBV15,TRBD1,CATSRQGAFNEQYF,TGTGCCACCAGCAGACAGGGGGCTTTCAACGAGCAGTACTTC
few,TRBJ1-1,TRBV6-2/TRBV6-3,.,CASSQSFEAFF,TGTGCCAGCAGCCAAAGCTTTGAAGCTTTCTTT
.,TRBJ1-3,TRBV6-2/TRBV6-3,TRBD1,CASSSPGQGEGNTIYF,TGTGCCAGCAGTTCTCCGGGACAGGGTGAAGGAAACACCATATATTTT
.,TRBJ2-3,TRBV5-4,.,CASSLGQQDTQYF,TGTGCCAGCAGCTTGGGACAGCAAGATACGCAGTATTTT
.,TRBJ1-4,TRBV30,.,CAWSPGEKLFF,TGTGCCTGGAGCCCAGGCGAAAAACTGTTTTTT
once,TRBJ2-5,TRBV2,.,CASRVTEAQETQYF,TGTGCCAGCAGGGTGACGGAGGCCCAAGAGACCCAGTACTTC
.,TRBJ2-2,TRBV10-1,TRBD2,CASSGLAGVPGELFF,TGCGCCAGCAGCGGACTAGCGGGAGTTCCCGGGGAGCTGTTTTTT
.,TRBJ2-7,TRBV5-1,.,CASGLRSADYEQYF,TGCGCCAGCGGGTTACGCAGCGCTGATTACGAGCAGTACTTC
.,TRBJ2-7,TRBV7-6,TRBD1,CASSLGQGSGEQYF,TGTGCCAGCAGCTTGGGACAGGGATCGGGCGAGCAGTACTTC
.,TRBJ1-6,TRBV30,TRBD1,CAWSDPGGQGNSPLHF,TGTGCCTGGAGTGACCCCGGGGGACAGGGGAATTCACCCCTCCACTTT
.,TRBJ2-7,TRBV11-2,TRBD2,CASSFGLAGGHKLYEQYF,TGTGCCAGCAGCTTCGGACTAGCGGGGGGCCATAAACTCTACGAGCAGTACTTC